Included here is one T cell receptor (beta chain) sequence, with context. Its cognate antigen is unknown. At one boundary the junction diverges from the germline segment, which might be a read error. Libraries were prepared by immunoSEQ multiplex PCR; TCRdb keeps only in-frame clonotypes and omits some of them. This sample has about 98,000 clones, with about 83% found just once. The data were taken from a study of cytomegalovirus exposure and HLA in healthy donors. Study findings and constraints: Rare TCR sequences predominated, though certain public TCRs were found in many donors.

This CDR3 has 16 amino acids. CDR1 SEHNR and CDR2 FQNEAQ come from the germline V gene (reference sequence). Sequences were obtained from PBMCs. The chain joins TRBV7-9 to TRBJ1-3; TRBD1 is a possible D gene (5 bases). This receptor was identified in a woman aged 25 to 39 in good health and CMV-seronegative. DNA for the CDR3: TGTGCCAGCAGCCCACCCTCGGGGGGATCTGGAAACATCATATATTTT. The encoded protein is CASSPPSGGSGNIIYF. The whole variable domain, filled in from reference TRBV7-9 and TRBJ1-3, reads DTGVSQNPRHKITKRGQNVTFRCDPISEHNRLYWYRQTLGQGPEFLTYFQNEAQLEKSRLLSDRFSAERPKGSFSTLEIQRTEQGDSAMYLCASSPPSGGSGNIIYFGEGSWLTVV.